A single sample is the source of the 25 T cell receptor beta chains below, sequenced in a study of OX40 agonist ivuxolimab in advanced cancers. Some clones are missing from TCRdb's copy, which holds only in-frame ones; the method was immunoSEQ multiplex PCR. Among 70,000 to 95,000 clones, about 86% were seen once, and the ten largest hold 5.5% to 7%. The input for sequencing was CD4+ or CD8+ T cells sorted from blood, taken in a trial of the OX40 agonist ivuxolimab. These receptors were obtained from an adult with an advanced solid tumor such as melanoma, head and neck, liver or kidney cancer.

This sequence joins TRBV28 and TRBJ2-7; TRBD1 might be the D (6 bases). This CDR3 spans 14 amino acids. Looked up from germline, CDR1 is MDHEN and CDR2 is SYDVKM. V lost 1 base to trimming and J lost 2 bases, with 9 bases between them. CDR3: CASSLLAGAYEQYF. The CDR3 DNA reads TGTGCCAGCAGTTTATTGGCAGGGGCCTACGAGCAGTACTTC.

J is TRBJ1-1 and V is TRBV5-1, with 8 bases aligning to TRBD1. The CDR3 covers 15 residues. Germline V gene sequence: CDR1 SGHRS, CDR2 YFSETQ. Germline trimming cut 1 base from V and 6 bases from J; bases unmatched to any gene: 8. The CDR3 bases are TGCGCCAGCAGCTTGCAGGGGGCAGGTAGGGCTGAAGCTTTCTTT. Amino acid sequence: CASSLQGAGRAEAFF.

The CDR3 bases are TGTGCCAGCAGTTTATCAGGTTGGGATACGCAGTATTTT. Its translation is CASSLSGWDTQYF. The chain combines TRBV27 with TRBJ2-3; the D is unclear. This CDR3 contains 13 residues. Trimming took 0 bases from V and 6 from J, leaving 7 bases between them. CDR1 is MNHEY, CDR2 SMNVEV, per germline (reference sequence).

The chain has TRBV5-4 and TRBJ2-1; D unclear. This CDR3 region has 14 residues. Germline CDR1 SGHNT, CDR2 YYREEE (reference sequence). V was clipped by 9 bases and J by 0 bases, with 13 bases between them. This CDR3 reads CATRTQSSYNEQFF. CDR3 DNA: TGTGCCACTCGGACCCAGAGCTCCTACAATGAGCAGTTCTTC.

The rearrangement uses TRBV28 and TRBJ1-4; 7 positions agree with TRBD1. J lost 1 base, V lost 1 base, and 6 bases had no gene match. The germline V gene encodes CDR1 MDHEN and CDR2 SYDVKM. This CDR3 comprises 17 residues. CDR3 DNA: TGTGCCAGCAGTTTATTTAGTCCAGGGGGAACTAATGAAAAACTGTTTTTT. It specifies CASSLFSPGGTNEKLFF.

This chain joins TRBV27 and TRBJ2-3; weak D call: TRBD2 (5 bases). This CDR3 has 14 amino acids. Trimming took off 3 bases at V and 6 bases at J, with 13 bases between the two ends. Germline CDR1 MNHEY, CDR2 SMNVEV (reference sequence). The CDR3 DNA sequence: TGTGCCAGCAGTTTCGGGCTAGGGAGCGATACGCAGTATTTT. Amino acid sequence: CASSFGLGSDTQYF.

This clone came up a few times. The gene calls are TRBV5-4 and TRBJ1-3; perhaps TRBD1 as D (5 bases). V shed 0 bases and J shed 1 base, with 8 bases lying between them. The germline V gene has CDR1 SGHNT and CDR2 YYREEE (reference sequence). The CDR3 is 15 residues long. CDR3 region: CASSLDAGSGNTIYF. The DNA of the CDR3 is TGTGCCAGCAGCTTGGATGCAGGGTCTGGAAACACCATATATTTT.

The J gene is TRBJ2-7, the V gene TRBV18; a weak D match, TRBD1 (5 bases). The CDR3 consists of 14 residues. Germline values: CDR1 KGHSH, CDR2 LQKENI. Trimming pared 4 bases from V and 5 bases from J, leaving 15 bases between. CDR3 loop: CASSRVDSLNEQYF. In DNA form, the CDR3 reads TGTGCCAGCTCACGTGTCGACAGTCTGAACGAGCAGTACTTC.

The rearrangement uses TRBV7-6 and TRBJ2-3, with 7 positions matching TRBD2. Germline trimming cut 5 bases from V and 0 bases from J; bases unmatched to any gene: 8. The germline V gene encodes CDR1 SGHVS and CDR2 FNYEAQ. The CDR3 is made up of 16 amino acids. CDR3 protein: CASSAWGGSSTDTQYF. DNA for the CDR3: TGTGCCAGCAGCGCGTGGGGGGGTTCTAGCACAGATACGCAGTATTTT.

This rearrangement joins TRBV2 to TRBJ2-7; 10 positions match TRBD1. J gave up 2 bases and V 5 bases, and 6 bases lay outside the gene matches. Looked up from germline, CDR1 is SNHLY and CDR2 is FYNNEI. The CDR3 contains 15 residues. The CDR3 protein is CASSFPGTGAYEQYF. CDR3 in DNA: TGTGCCAGCAGTTTCCCCGGGACAGGGGCCTACGAGCAGTACTTC.

This clone has a single count. V and J are TRBV10-3 and TRBJ2-1; 9 bases line up with TRBD2. Germline V gives CDR1 ENHRY, CDR2 SYGVKD. Trimming removed 0 bases from V and 5 bases from J; junction bases left unmatched: 5. CDR3 size: 16 residues. The CDR3 loop reads CAISESPSGVNNEQFF. In DNA, the CDR3 is TGTGCCATCAGTGAGTCGCCTAGCGGGGTAAACAATGAGCAGTTCTTC.

The CDR3 sequence: CAGGQEYTVAELFF. CDR3 DNA sequence: TGTGCCGGAGGACAGGAGTATACCGTCGCGGAGCTGTTTTTT. The V call is TRBV6-1, the J call TRBJ2-2; 7 bases map to TRBD1. With 11 bases clipped from V and 10 bases from J, the junction kept 16 bases outside the gene matches. The germline V gene has CDR1 MNHNS and CDR2 SASEGT. The length of the CDR3 is 14 residues.

There are a few counts of this clone. The rearrangement links TRBV5-1 to TRBJ2-7; 10 bases are a match to TRBD2. The V gene end was trimmed by 5 bases and the J gene end by 0 bases; junction bases not matched to a gene: 5. This CDR3 is 15 amino acids long. Per germline, CDR1 SGHRS and CDR2 YFSETQ. In DNA form, the CDR3 reads TGCGCCAGCAGTGGGGCTAGCGGGAGCTCCTACGAGCAGTACTTC. The encoded protein is CASSGASGSSYEQYF.

This clone has more than one count but fewer than ten. The V gene is TRBV7-9, the J gene TRBJ2-7; D is perhaps TRBD1 or TRBD2 (5 bases each). Trimming removed 5 bases from V and 0 bases from J, with 11 bases in between. Germline CDR1 and CDR2: SEHNR and FQNEAQ (reference sequence). CDR3 size: 14 residues. This chain's CDR3 is CASSMGTSSYEQYV. The CDR3 DNA follows: TGTGCCAGCAGCATGGGGACGTCCTCCTACGAGCAGTACGTC.

The chain combines TRBV6-4 with TRBJ2-3, with D possibly being TRBD1 (6 bases). Germline loops: CDR1 MRHNA, CDR2 SNTAGT. This CDR3 comprises 15 residues. The germline V and J ends were trimmed by 3 bases and 4 bases, with 14 bases remaining between them. CDR3 coding DNA: TGTGCCAGCAGTGAATCGACAGGAAAATCAGATACGCAGTATTTT. Translating it yields CASSESTGKSDTQYF.

The V and J genes are TRBV9 and TRBJ2-2; D may be TRBD1 (6 bases). With 5 bases removed from V and 5 bases from J, the gap between germline ends came to 19 bases. The CDR3 extends over 16 amino acids. Germline CDR1 reads SGDLS; CDR2 reads YYNGEE. For the CDR3, the DNA is TGTGCCAGCAGTCTTACAGGGATTCTCTCGACCGGGGAGCTGTTTTTT. Protein: CASSLTGILSTGELFF.

V gene TRBV19 combines with J gene TRBJ2-1, with 7 positions matching TRBD2. V gave up 5 bases and J gave up 3 bases; unmatched junction bases: 10. Germline loops: CDR1 LNHDA, CDR2 SQIVND (reference sequence). The CDR3 is 16 amino acids. The CDR3: CASSPLGRGSYNEQFF. As DNA, the CDR3 is TGTGCCAGTAGTCCACTTGGGCGGGGGAGCTACAATGAGCAGTTCTTC.

The V and J genes are TRBV2 and TRBJ2-2; D gene ambiguous. Trimming took 0 bases from V and 1 from J, leaving 6 bases between them. The CDR3 consists of 15 residues. The germline V gene has CDR1 SNHLY and CDR2 FYNNEI. This chain's CDR3 is CASSEAQRNTGELFF. In DNA, the CDR3 is TGTGCCAGCAGTGAAGCGCAACGGAACACCGGGGAGCTGTTTTTT.

The chain uses TRBV19 and TRBJ2-1; 10 nucleotides match TRBD2. The J segment lost 2 bases and the V segment lost 4 bases, leaving 2 bases of the junction unmatched. Germline lookup yields CDR1 LNHDA and CDR2 SQIVND (reference sequence). This CDR3 region has 15 residues. CDR3 sequence reads: CASSRGLAPYNEQFF. The CDR3 DNA sequence: TGTGCCAGTAGTAGGGGACTAGCGCCCTACAATGAGCAGTTCTTC. The full variable domain, with the rest looked up from reference TRBV19 and TRBJ2-1, is DGGITQSPKYLFRKEGQNVTLSCEQNLNHDAMYWYRQDPGQGLRLIYYSQIVNDFQKGDIAEGYSVSREKKESFPLTVTSAQKNPTAFYLCASSRGLAPYNEQFFGPGTRLTVL.

The rearrangement joins TRBV28 to TRBJ2-1; D is perhaps TRBD1 or TRBD2 (5 bases each). V was pared by 5 bases and J by 8 bases, with 22 bases between. This CDR3 spans 16 amino acids. From germline, CDR1 is MDHEN and CDR2 SYDVKM. In DNA form, the CDR3 reads TGTGCCAGCAGTACCCTAGGGACCCAACCCGGAGATGAGCAGTTCTTC. Protein product: CASSTLGTQPGDEQFF.

The rearrangement links TRBV15 to TRBJ2-7; TRBD1 might be the D (5 bases). V lost 0 bases and J 4 bases, leaving 13 bases between the germline ends. The CDR3 is made up of 15 amino acids. CDR1 is LNHNV and CDR2 is YYDKDF in the germline V gene (reference sequence). CDR3 sequence (DNA): TGTGCCACCAGCAGAGATCGGGCAGGGTCTTACGAGCAGTACTTC. Protein: CATSRDRAGSYEQYF.

This chain connects TRBV19 to TRBJ2-7; D not resolved. This CDR3 is built from 15 residues. Between the trimmed V and J ends, which lost 3 bases and 3 bases, there was a span of 15 bases. Germline lookup yields CDR1 LNHDA and CDR2 SQIVND (reference sequence). The CDR3 here is CASSIFAGRSYEQYF. The CDR3 DNA reads as TGTGCCAGTAGTATTTTCGCAGGTAGGAGCTACGAGCAGTACTTC.

V is TRBV6-6 and J is TRBJ1-1; 7 bases map to TRBD1. This CDR3 region has 15 residues. Losses at the gene ends were 7 bases for V and 4 bases for J; bases not matched to a gene: 12. The V gene's germline CDR1 is MNHNY and CDR2 SVGAGI (reference sequence). The CDR3 DNA reads as TGTGCCAGCACTATAGGGGGCGCGGAGGGCACTGAAGCTTTCTTT. Translated, it gives CASTIGGAEGTEAFF.

The chain is built from TRBV27 and TRBJ1-3; D uncertain. V was cut by 5 bases and J by 2 bases, with 7 bases left in between. The CDR3 is made up of 13 amino acids. Germline V CDR1 and CDR2: MNHEY, SMNVEV (reference sequence). The CDR3 reads CASSEGAGNTIYF. DNA for the CDR3: TGTGCCAGCAGTGAGGGTGCTGGAAACACCATATATTTT.

This chain joins TRBV4-1 and TRBJ1-1; no clear D. CDR1 MGHRA and CDR2 YSYEKL come from the germline V gene. V was shortened by 1 base and J by 10 bases, with 16 bases between the two germline ends. This CDR3 region has 14 residues. The CDR3 DNA reads TGCGCCAGCAGCCAAGTCTCGGGCAGTCGGGGAGCTTTCTTT. Amino acids: CASSQVSGSRGAFF.